This T cell receptor beta chain was recovered during a study of radiation and T cells in renal cell carcinoma. Study results and caveats: Top tumor clonotypes rose in blood 2 weeks post-radiation, then contracted.

There are 13 residues in the CDR3. Trimming shortened V by 11 bases and J by 2 bases, and 14 bases separated the two germline ends. Germline V gene lookup returns CDR1 MNHNY and CDR2 SVGAGI (reference sequence). The data were produced by immunoSEQ multiplex PCR, yet TCRdb's version contains in-frame clones alone and is incomplete. This table holds 130,000 to 150,000 clones, 70% to 90% found once. Time point indicated: blood 4 weeks post-SBRT, at nephrectomy. The treatment denotes: 15 Gy SBRT to primary tumor, nephrectomy 4 weeks later. Nephrectomy followed 15 Gy stereotactic body radiation by 4 weeks. Serial blood draws occurred at baseline and 2 and 4 weeks post-SBRT. The tumor was a clear cell renal cell carcinoma. For this clone: No antigen is known for it.

This TCR was recovered from a woman aged 45-60 years with renal cell carcinoma. This chain links TRBV6-6 with TRBJ2-3; the D gene is possibly TRBD1 (5 bases). This specimen was blood, taken from a patient whose treatment included radiotherapy and nephrectomy. Written as DNA, the CDR3 is TGTGCCCTAAAGGACACCATCACAGATACGCAGTATTTT. This sequence encodes CALKDTITDTQYF.